This entry is about one T cell receptor beta chain. This entry is derived from a study of blood T cell repertoires in COVID-19. The overall study: Spain, Italy and the United States supplied samples that represented acute and convalescent COVID-19.

Authors' processing steps: Amplification with reference gene primers provided the estimates of nucleated cell counts. Sequenced by immunoSEQ multiplex PCR; TCRdb stores in-frame clones only, minus some. V, J and clone size were drawn from that table, and D and trimming were deduced from the DNA. The repertoire holds hundreds of thousands of clones, with about 86% as singletons. Trimming pared 2 bases from V and 4 bases from J, leaving 9 bases between. The CDR3 covers 14 residues. Germline V gives CDR1 SGHRS, CDR2 YFSETQ. Sequenced material: peripheral blood. The TCR was taken from a man older than 75 with acute or convalescent COVID-19. The chain recombines TRBV5-1 with TRBJ2-2; D may be TRBD2 (6 bases). CDR3 nucleotide sequence: TGCGCCAGCAGCTTACGGAGGGGCACCGGGGAGCTGTTTTTT. This translates into CASSLRRGTGELFF.